The clone carrying this T cell receptor (beta chain) appeared many times. TCRdb ran MiXCR on the 5' RACE reads and lists one entry per CDR3 protein. The sample lists 200,000 to 300,000 distinct CDR3 sequences, around 6.7% occurring once. The V gene's germline CDR1 is SGHKS and CDR2 YYEKEE (reference sequence). The CDR3 is made up of 15 amino acids. With 0 bases clipped from V and 2 bases from J, the junction kept 2 bases outside the gene matches. The data derive from a study of T cells after yellow fever vaccination. Overall study: The authors prepared low-cell-number fractions using SMART-Seq v4 Ultra Low Input.

This sequence originates from a man younger than 40 who received the YFV17D yellow fever vaccine. The genes are TRBV5-5 and TRBJ2-7; 10 bases are a match to TRBD1. The sample was CD4+ T cells sorted from PBMCs, taken on the day of the yellow fever booster vaccination. The CDR3 reads CASSLGDRGTYEQYF. The CDR3 nucleotides read TGTGCCAGCAGCTTGGGGGACAGGGGAACCTACGAGCAGTACTTC.